This note documents a single T cell receptor beta chain sequence. The antigen is unknown. Sequenced material consisted of expressed TCRB transcripts (all of the isolated RNA was reverse transcribed). Sequencing used immunoSEQ multiplex PCR; TCRdb keeps in-frame clones, though not all of them. The sample has 350,000 to 400,000 clones, about 15% seen once. This entry belongs to a study of beta chain features in type 1 diabetes. Stem cell-like memory, regulatory, central memory and naive CD4+ cells were sorted via CD45RO/CCR7/CD25/CD127/CD95/CD27. The study, taken as a whole, reports: An over-representation of cells with high TCR expression could result from cDNA sequencing. Any PCR bias toward short templates would affect both groups alike.

The source of this sequence is a woman between 18 and 30 years old in good health. Input material: naive CD4+ T cells from blood.

The CDR3 loop is CASSSEVSVETQYF. Here the CDR3 DNA reads TGTGCCAGCAGCTCCGAAGTCTCGGTAGAGACCCAGTACTTC. The chain employs TRBV9 and TRBJ2-5; D call uncertain. CDR1 is SGDLS and CDR2 is YYNGEE in the germline V gene. V was clipped by 4 bases and J by 4 bases, with 14 bases between them. The CDR3 runs 14 residues.